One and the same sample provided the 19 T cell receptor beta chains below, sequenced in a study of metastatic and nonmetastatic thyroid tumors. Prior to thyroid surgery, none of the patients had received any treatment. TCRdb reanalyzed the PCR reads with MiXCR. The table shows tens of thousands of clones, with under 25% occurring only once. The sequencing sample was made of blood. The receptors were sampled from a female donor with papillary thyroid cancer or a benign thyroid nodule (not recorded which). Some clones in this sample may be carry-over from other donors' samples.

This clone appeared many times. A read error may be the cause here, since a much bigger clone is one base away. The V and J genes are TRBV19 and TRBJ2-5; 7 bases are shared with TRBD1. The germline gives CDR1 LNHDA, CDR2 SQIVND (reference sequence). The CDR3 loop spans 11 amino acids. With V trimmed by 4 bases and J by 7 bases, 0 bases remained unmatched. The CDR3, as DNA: TGTGCCAGTAGTACAGGGGGGACCCAGTACTTC. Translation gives CASSTGGTQYF.

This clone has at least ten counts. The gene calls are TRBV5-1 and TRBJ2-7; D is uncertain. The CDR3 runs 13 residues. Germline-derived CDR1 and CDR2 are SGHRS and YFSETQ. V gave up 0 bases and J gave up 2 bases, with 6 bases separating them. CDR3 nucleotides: TGCGCCAGCAGCTTGGGGGCAGCCTACGAGCAGTACTTC. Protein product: CASSLGAAYEQYF.

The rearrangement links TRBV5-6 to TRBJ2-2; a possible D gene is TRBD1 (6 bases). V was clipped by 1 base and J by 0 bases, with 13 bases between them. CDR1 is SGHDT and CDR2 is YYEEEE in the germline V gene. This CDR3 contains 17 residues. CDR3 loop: CASSLFGGEPNTGELFF. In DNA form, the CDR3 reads TGTGCCAGCAGCTTGTTTGGGGGCGAACCGAACACCGGGGAGCTGTTTTTT.

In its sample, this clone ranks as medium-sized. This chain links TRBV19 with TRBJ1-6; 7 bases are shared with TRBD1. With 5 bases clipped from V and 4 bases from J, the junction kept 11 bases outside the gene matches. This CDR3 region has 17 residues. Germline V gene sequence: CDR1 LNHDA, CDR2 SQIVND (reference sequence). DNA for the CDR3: TGTGCCAGTAGTTTGCCGACAGGGAACGTTTATAATTCACCCCTCCACTTT. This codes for CASSLPTGNVYNSPLHF.

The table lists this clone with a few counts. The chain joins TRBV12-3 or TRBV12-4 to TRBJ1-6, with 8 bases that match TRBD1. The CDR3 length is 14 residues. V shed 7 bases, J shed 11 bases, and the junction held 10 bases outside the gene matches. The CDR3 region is CASTTQGVNPPLHF. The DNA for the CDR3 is TGTGCCAGCACAACACAGGGGGTGAATCCACCCCTCCACTTT.

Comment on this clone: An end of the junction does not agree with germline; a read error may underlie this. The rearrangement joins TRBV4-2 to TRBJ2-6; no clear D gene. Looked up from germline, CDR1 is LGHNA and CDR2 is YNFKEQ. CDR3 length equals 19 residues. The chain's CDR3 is CASIPVVPGHPPGVNVLTF. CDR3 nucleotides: TGTGCCAGCATCCCCGTGGTGCCCGGCCACCCGCCTGGGGTCAACGTCCTGACTTTC.

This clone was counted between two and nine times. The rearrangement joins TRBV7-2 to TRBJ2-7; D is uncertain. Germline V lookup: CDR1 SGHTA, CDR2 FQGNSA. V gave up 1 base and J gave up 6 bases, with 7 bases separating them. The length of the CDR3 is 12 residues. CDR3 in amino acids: CASSLDIVEQYF. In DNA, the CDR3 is TGTGCCAGCAGCTTAGATATAGTCGAGCAGTACTTC.

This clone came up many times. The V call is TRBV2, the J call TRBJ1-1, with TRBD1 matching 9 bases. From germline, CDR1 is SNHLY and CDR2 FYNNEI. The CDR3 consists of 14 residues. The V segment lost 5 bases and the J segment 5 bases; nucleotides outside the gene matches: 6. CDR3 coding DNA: TGTGCCAGCAGTACCGGGACAGGGCCAACTGAAGCTTTCTTT. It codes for CASSTGTGPTEAFF.

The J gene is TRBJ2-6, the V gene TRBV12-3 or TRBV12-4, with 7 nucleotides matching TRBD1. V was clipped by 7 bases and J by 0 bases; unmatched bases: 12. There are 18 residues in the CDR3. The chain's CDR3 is CASTRRGSLASGANVLTF. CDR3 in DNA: TGTGCCAGCACCCGCAGGGGGTCCCTTGCCTCTGGGGCCAACGTCCTGACTTTC.

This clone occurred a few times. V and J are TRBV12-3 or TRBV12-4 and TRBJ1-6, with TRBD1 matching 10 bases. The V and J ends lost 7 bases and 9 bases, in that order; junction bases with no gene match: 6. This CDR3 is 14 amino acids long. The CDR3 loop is CASTSDRGFSPLHF. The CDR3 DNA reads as TGTGCCAGCACCTCGGACAGGGGGTTTTCACCCCTCCACTTT.

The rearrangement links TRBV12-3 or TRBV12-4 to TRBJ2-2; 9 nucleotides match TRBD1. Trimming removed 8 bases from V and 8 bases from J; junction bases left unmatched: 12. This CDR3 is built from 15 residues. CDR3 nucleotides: TGTGCCAGCCGTTCTGGGACAGGGCATGGTGGGGAGCTGTTTTTT. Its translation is CASRSGTGHGGELFF.

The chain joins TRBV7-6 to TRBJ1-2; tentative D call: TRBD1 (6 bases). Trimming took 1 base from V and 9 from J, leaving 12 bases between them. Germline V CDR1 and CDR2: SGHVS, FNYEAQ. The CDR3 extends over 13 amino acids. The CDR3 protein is CASSLGWTECYTF. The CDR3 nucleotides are TGTGCCAGCAGCTTAGGCTGGACAGAATGCTACACCTTC.

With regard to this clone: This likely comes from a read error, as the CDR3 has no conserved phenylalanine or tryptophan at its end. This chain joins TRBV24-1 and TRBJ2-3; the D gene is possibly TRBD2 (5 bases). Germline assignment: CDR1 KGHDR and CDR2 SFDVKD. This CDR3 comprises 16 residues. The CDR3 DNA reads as TGTTCCACCAGTGACCCTAGGGAGTCTAGCACAGATACGCAGTATTGT. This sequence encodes CSTSDPRESSTDTQYC.

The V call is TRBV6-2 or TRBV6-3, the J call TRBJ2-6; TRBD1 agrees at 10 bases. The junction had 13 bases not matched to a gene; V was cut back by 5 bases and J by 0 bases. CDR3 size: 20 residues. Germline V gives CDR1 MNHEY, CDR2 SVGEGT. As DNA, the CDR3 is TGTGCCAGCAGTCCGGGGACAGGGGCAGGCTTAAACTCTGGGGCCAACGTCCTGACTTTC. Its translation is CASSPGTGAGLNSGANVLTF.

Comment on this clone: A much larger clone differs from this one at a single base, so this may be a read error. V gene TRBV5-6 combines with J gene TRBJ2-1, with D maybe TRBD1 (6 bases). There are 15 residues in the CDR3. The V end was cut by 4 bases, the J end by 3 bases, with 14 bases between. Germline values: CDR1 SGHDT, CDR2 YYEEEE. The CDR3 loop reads CASSPQDSLYNEQFF. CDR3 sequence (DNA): TGTGCCAGCAGCCCCCAGGACAGCCTCTACAATGAGCAGTTCTTC.

DNA of the CDR3: TGCGCCAGCAGCCAAGGCCCGCCCAGGGAAGGTGGGACCCAGTACTTC. Its translation is CASSQGPPREGGTQYF. The chain is built from TRBV4-1 and TRBJ2-5, with D possibly TRBD1 on 5 matching bases. This CDR3 spans 16 amino acids. The germline V gene encodes CDR1 MGHRA and CDR2 YSYEKL. V was shortened by 1 base and J by 7 bases, with 19 bases between the two germline ends.

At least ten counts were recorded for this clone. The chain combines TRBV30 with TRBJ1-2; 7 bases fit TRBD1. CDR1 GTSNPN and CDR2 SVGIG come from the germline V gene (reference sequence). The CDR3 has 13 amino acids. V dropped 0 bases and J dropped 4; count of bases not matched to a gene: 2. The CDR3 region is CAWSVGTAYGYTF. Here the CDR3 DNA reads TGTGCCTGGAGTGTAGGGACAGCCTATGGCTACACCTTC.

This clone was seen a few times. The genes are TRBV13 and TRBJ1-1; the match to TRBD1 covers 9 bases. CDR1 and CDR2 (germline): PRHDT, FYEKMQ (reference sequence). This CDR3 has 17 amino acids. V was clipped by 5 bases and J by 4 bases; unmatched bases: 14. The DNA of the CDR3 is TGTGCCAGCAGCCTCGGCCCTCGGACAGGGGTTGGCACTGAAGCTTTCTTT. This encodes CASSLGPRTGVGTEAFF.

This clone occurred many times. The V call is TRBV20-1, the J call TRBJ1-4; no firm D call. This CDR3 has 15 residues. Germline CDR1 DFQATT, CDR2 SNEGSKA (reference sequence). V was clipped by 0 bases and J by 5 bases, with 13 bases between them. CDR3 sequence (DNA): TGCAGTGCTAGAGATCGGAAAGGGAACAATGAAAAACTGTTTTTT. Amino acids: CSARDRKGNNEKLFF.